Listed below are T cell receptor beta chains from one sample, sequenced in a study of siplizumab effects on memory and regulatory T cells. Assay used: immunoSEQ multiplex PCR; TCRdb lists only in-frame clones, some missing. This table has fewer than 85,000 clones, roughly 90% appearing once. Sequenced sample: Tregs sorted from blood. These receptor sequences come from a human donor in good health. The CDR3 runs from the conserved cysteine through the conserved F or W. A D gene is named only where the DNA matches it firmly. Size is stated for part of the rows, as once, few or many counts, or as a class when the clone is expanded.

j_call d_call v_call clone_size cdr3_aa cdr3_nt
TRBJ2-7 . TRBV2 . CASRSRGAGYEQYF TGTGCCAGCAGATCGAGGGGGGCCGGCTACGAGCAGTACTTC
TRBJ2-4 . TRBV28 once CASTTGTGENIQYF TGTGCCAGCACCACCGGGACTGGTGAAAACATTCAGTACTTC
TRBJ1-1 . TRBV18 . CASSPPSGGTEAFF TGTGCCAGCTCACCACCATCGGGGGGCACTGAAGCTTTCTTT
TRBJ2-5 . TRBV5-4 . CASSFRVEETQYF TGTGCCAGCAGCTTCAGGGTTGAAGAGACCCAGTACTTC
TRBJ1-2 . TRBV7-2 . CASSLGLDSPYGYTF TGTGCCAGCAGCTTAGGCCTCGACAGCCCCTATGGCTACACCTTC
TRBJ1-2 . TRBV19 few CASSSIQTANYGYTF TGTGCCAGTAGTTCCATACAGACAGCCAACTATGGCTACACCTTC
TRBJ2-3 . TRBV5-1 . CASSYSTDTQYF TGCGCCAGCAGCTATAGCACAGATACGCAGTATTTT
TRBJ1-5 . TRBV18 few CASSGGNSNQPQHF TGTGCCAGCTCAGGGGGGAATAGCAATCAGCCCCAGCATTTT
TRBJ1-5 . TRBV6-5 . CASSSDSYSNQPQHF TGTGCCAGCAGCTCCGACAGTTATAGCAATCAGCCCCAGCATTTT
TRBJ2-5 . TRBV11-1 . CASSWKETQYF TGTGCCAGCAGCTGGAAAGAGACCCAGTACTTC
TRBJ2-3 TRBD1 TRBV30 . CAWRRQGNPDTQYF TGTGCCTGGAGAAGACAGGGTAATCCAGATACGCAGTATTTT
TRBJ2-5 . TRBV5-1 . CASSPAGPPQETQYF TGCGCCAGCAGCCCGGCGGGGCCACCCCAAGAGACCCAGTACTTC
TRBJ1-1 . TRBV18 . CASSPREKAEAFF TGTGCCAGCTCACCAAGGGAAAAGGCTGAAGCTTTCTTT
TRBJ2-1 . TRBV4-1 . CASSQEVRTLYNEQFF TGCGCCAGCAGCCAAGAAGTCAGGACCTTATACAATGAGCAGTTCTTC
TRBJ1-1 TRBD1 TRBV11-2 . CASSSRTGNTEAFF TGTGCCAGCAGCTCTCGGACAGGGAACACTGAAGCTTTCTTT
TRBJ1-2 . TRBV4-2 . CASSQEGRANYGYTF TGTGCCAGCAGCCAAGAGGGCAGGGCCAACTATGGCTACACCTTC
TRBJ1-4 . TRBV28 . CASSLGWGRIGTNEKLFF TGTGCCAGCAGTTTAGGGTGGGGGAGAATCGGAACTAATGAAAAACTGTTTTTT
TRBJ2-3 . TRBV5-4 . CASSLGDSSTDTQYF TGTGCCAGCAGCTTGGGGGACTCAAGCACAGATACGCAGTATTTT
TRBJ2-1 TRBD2 TRBV2 . CASRRLAGGDEQFF TGTGCCAGCAGAAGACTAGCGGGGGGCGATGAGCAGTTCTTC
TRBJ1-1 . TRBV28 . CASTGSAPSNTEAFF TGTGCCAGCACCGGAAGCGCTCCCTCGAACACTGAAGCTTTCTTT
TRBJ1-2 . TRBV4-2 . CASSQEGISPGYTF TGTGCCAGCAGCCAAGAAGGTATCAGTCCGGGCTACACCTTC
TRBJ2-1 . TRBV5-6 . CASSLIQRGDEQFF TGTGCCAGCAGCTTGATACAGAGAGGGGATGAGCAGTTCTTC
TRBJ2-7 . TRBV7-2 once CASSLGQQGSYEQYF TGTGCCAGCAGCTTAGGACAACAGGGTAGCTACGAGCAGTACTTC
TRBJ2-7 . TRBV5-6 . CASSCGDKPYEQYF TGTGCCAGCAGCTGCGGGGACAAACCCTACGAGCAGTACTTC
TRBJ2-7 TRBD2 TRBV5-4 once CASSLVKRGPSYEQYF TGTGCCAGCAGCTTGGTCAAGCGGGGGCCCTCCTACGAGCAGTACTTC
TRBJ2-3 TRBD1 TRBV6-6 . CASGGTGLTDTQYF TGTGCCAGCGGGGGGACAGGGCTCACAGATACGCAGTATTTT
TRBJ1-1 . TRBV5-5 . CASSLVGHPSLNTEAFF TGTGCCAGCAGCTTGGTAGGGCACCCATCCCTGAACACTGAAGCTTTCTTT
TRBJ2-3 . TRBV5-3 . CARRSLEHRGTDTQYF TGTGCCAGAAGGTCTCTAGAGCACAGGGGCACAGATACGCAGTATTTT